Listed below are T cell receptor beta chains from one sample, sequenced in a study of blood T cell repertoires in COVID-19. Sequenced by immunoSEQ multiplex PCR; TCRdb stores in-frame clones only, minus some. Of some 200,000 clones listed, about 75% are singletons. Input material: peripheral blood. These receptors were obtained from a woman aged 50 to 65 with active or convalescent COVID-19. The CDR3 runs from the conserved cysteine through the conserved F or W. Each record gives: CDR3 protein, CDR3 DNA, J gene, V gene, D gene, clone size. D genes are given only for firm matches. Clone size, where shown, is once, few, many, or a class for clones that have expanded.

CASSQGEGAGNTIYF | TGTGCCAGCAGCCAAGGAGAAGGGGCCGGAAACACCATATATTTT | TRBJ1-3 | TRBV3-1/TRBV3-2 | . | once
CASSDRSGRARNEQFF | TGTGCCAGTAGTGATCGAAGCGGGAGGGCCAGGAATGAGCAGTTCTTC | TRBJ2-1 | TRBV19 | TRBD2 | .
CASSYRVGNQPQHF | TGTGCCAGTAGTTACAGGGTTGGCAATCAGCCCCAGCATTTT | TRBJ1-5 | TRBV19 | . | .
CASSLTGTGVYNEQFF | TGTGCCAGCTCACTAACCGGGACAGGAGTATACAATGAGCAGTTCTTC | TRBJ2-1 | TRBV18 | TRBD1 | .
CATSDPGLPEQINTEAFF | TGTGCCACCAGTGATCCAGGCCTCCCGGAACAGATAAACACTGAAGCTTTCTTT | TRBJ1-1 | TRBV24-1 | . | .
CASSLQGSEKLFF | TGTGCCAGCAGCTTACAGGGGAGTGAAAAACTGTTTTTT | TRBJ1-4 | TRBV7-9 | . | few
CASSIGGSNQPQHF | TGTGCCAGTAGTATTGGGGGCAGCAATCAGCCCCAGCATTTT | TRBJ1-5 | TRBV19 | . | few
CASSRGEQYF | TGCGCCAGCAGTAGGGGCGAGCAGTACTTC | TRBJ2-7 | TRBV23-1 | . | .
CASTQTGSGEQYF | TGTGCCAGCACCCAGACAGGGTCGGGGGAGCAGTACTTC | TRBJ2-7 | TRBV6-5 | TRBD1 | .
CASSQFAGGVMNTEAFF | TGCGCCAGCAGCCAATTTGCAGGGGGCGTTATGAACACTGAAGCTTTCTTT | TRBJ1-1 | TRBV4-3 | TRBD1 | .
CATLDSSGNTIYF | TGTGCCACCTTGGACAGCTCTGGAAACACCATATATTTT | TRBJ1-3 | TRBV28 | . | .
CASRSGGQETQYF | TGCGCCAGCCGTAGCGGGGGGCAAGAGACCCAGTACTTC | TRBJ2-5 | TRBV10-1 | TRBD2 | .
CASSQVLAQGDEAFF | TGTGCCAGCAGCCAGGTTTTGGCACAGGGGGATGAAGCTTTCTTT | TRBJ1-1 | TRBV4-2 | TRBD1 | many
CASSWFGGGSRETQYF | TGTGCCAGCAGCTGGTTCGGGGGAGGTTCCAGAGAGACCCAGTACTTC | TRBJ2-5 | TRBV7-8 | . | .
CASSLVGGRGQETQYF | TGTGCCAGCAGTTTAGTAGGTGGCAGGGGGCAAGAGACCCAGTACTTC | TRBJ2-5 | TRBV28 | TRBD1 | .
CASSLPSGRETDTQYF | TGTGCCAGCAGTTTACCAAGCGGGAGGGAGACAGATACGCAGTATTTT | TRBJ2-3 | TRBV28 | TRBD2 | many
CASGEGSAGYTF | TGTGCCAGCGGGGAAGGGAGCGCTGGCTACACCTTC | TRBJ1-2 | TRBV27 | . | .
CSAASQETQYF | TGCAGTGCGGCAAGCCAAGAGACCCAGTACTTC | TRBJ2-5 | TRBV20-1 | . | .
CASSLRTGSGNTIYF | TGTGCCAGCAGTTTGAGGACAGGCTCTGGAAACACCATATATTTT | TRBJ1-3 | TRBV5-8 | TRBD1 | once
CAWAGQMNTEAFF | TGTGCCTGGGCGGGACAAATGAACACTGAAGCTTTCTTT | TRBJ1-1 | TRBV30 | . | .
CASRSTGEGYGYTF | TGTGCCAGCAGATCGACAGGGGAGGGCTATGGCTACACCTTC | TRBJ1-2 | TRBV28 | TRBD1 | .
CASRSGTGVGYEKLFF | TGTGCCAGCAGATCCGGGACAGGGGTCGGGTATGAAAAACTGTTTTTT | TRBJ1-4 | TRBV27 | TRBD1 | .
CASSLGGGYEQYF | TGTGCCAGCAGCCTGGGCGGGGGCTACGAGCAGTACTTC | TRBJ2-7 | TRBV5-4 | TRBD2 | .
CSAGGEETQYF | TGCAGTGCTGGGGGGGAAGAGACCCAGTACTTC | TRBJ2-5 | TRBV20-1 | TRBD2 | .
CASSAAGLPDTQYF | TGTGCCAGCAGCGCCGCGGGACTGCCAGATACGCAGTATTTT | TRBJ2-3 | TRBV7-3 | . | .
CASRRITGGQETQYF | TGTGCCAGCAGGCGGATAACGGGAGGGCAAGAGACCCAGTACTTC | TRBJ2-5 | TRBV2 | TRBD2 | .
CASSPLGQTKTEAFF | TGTGCCAGCAGCCCCTTGGGACAGACGAAAACTGAAGCTTTCTTT | TRBJ1-1 | TRBV16 | TRBD1 | few
CATSDDRPRDQETQYF | TGTGCCACCAGTGACGACCGACCCAGGGACCAAGAGACCCAGTACTTC | TRBJ2-5 | TRBV24-1 | . | .
CASSFIKSGLTDTQYF | TGTGCCAGCAGCTTTATCAAAAGCGGCCTCACAGATACGCAGTATTTT | TRBJ2-3 | TRBV7-9 | . | .